These T cell receptor beta chains were read from a single sample in a study of cytomegalovirus exposure and HLA in healthy donors. Clones were read by immunoSEQ multiplex PCR, and TCRdb kept only the in-frame ones, dropping some. The table records roughly 170,000 clones, 80% of them present only once. The sequenced material came from PBMCs. These receptors came from a boy between 10 and 17 years old in good health and CMV-seronegative. CDR3s include the opening cysteine and the closing phenylalanine or tryptophan. Fields, in order: J gene, V gene, D gene, CDR3 length, clone size, CDR3 protein, CDR3 DNA. D genes are given only for firm matches. Part of the rows lack a size; the others show once, few, many or a class for expanded clones.

J: TRBJ2-2
V: TRBV4-1
D: -
length: 14
size: -
CDR3: CASSQVGGTGELFF
DNA: TGCGCCAGCAGCCAAGTGGGGGGAACCGGGGAGCTGTTTTTT

J: TRBJ2-3
V: TRBV6-5
D: -
length: 13
size: -
CDR3: CASSLFPTDTQYF
DNA: TGTGCCAGCAGCCTTTTCCCCACAGATACGCAGTATTTT

J: TRBJ2-7
V: TRBV19
D: -
length: 13
size: -
CDR3: CASSILFSYEQYF
DNA: TGTGCCAGTAGTATTCTCTTCTCCTACGAGCAGTACTTC

J: TRBJ1-2
V: TRBV6-1
D: -
length: 15
size: -
CDR3: CASRLAETANYGYTF
DNA: TGTGCCAGCAGGCTAGCGGAGACCGCTAACTATGGCTACACCTTC

J: TRBJ2-2
V: TRBV19
D: -
length: 14
size: -
CDR3: CASSISQNTGELFF
DNA: TGTGCCAGTAGTATATCCCAGAACACCGGGGAGCTGTTTTTT

J: TRBJ2-5
V: TRBV7-9
D: TRBD1
length: 19
size: -
CDR3: CASSRSYGTGIGGGETQYF
DNA: TGTGCCAGCAGTAGAAGTTATGGGACAGGTATCGGTGGCGGAGAGACCCAGTACTTC

J: TRBJ2-2
V: TRBV7-6
D: -
length: 14
size: -
CDR3: CASSLVEGTGELFF
DNA: TGTGCCAGCAGCTTAGTGGAGGGAACCGGGGAGCTGTTTTTT

J: TRBJ1-1
V: TRBV6-6
D: -
length: 16
size: few
CDR3: CASSLRQEAPVTEAFF
DNA: TGTGCCAGCAGCCTACGACAGGAGGCCCCTGTAACTGAAGCTTTCTTT

J: TRBJ2-1
V: TRBV10-3
D: TRBD2
length: 15
size: -
CDR3: CAISEVAGGVGEQFF
DNA: TGTGCCATCAGTGAGGTAGCGGGGGGCGTAGGTGAGCAGTTCTTC

J: TRBJ2-2
V: TRBV9
D: -
length: 16
size: -
CDR3: CASSPGQRANTGELFF
DNA: TGTGCCAGCAGCCCAGGACAGCGAGCGAACACCGGGGAGCTGTTTTTT

J: TRBJ1-1
V: TRBV2
D: -
length: 15
size: -
CDR3: CASSEFPGSGTEAFF
DNA: TGTGCCAGCAGTGAATTTCCGGGATCTGGGACTGAAGCTTTCTTT